Below are 27 T cell receptor beta chains sequenced from a single sample in a study of graft-versus-host responses after intestinal transplantation (dated by TCRdb to about 2021). For these TCRs, the target antigens are not known. The library was generated by the immunoSEQ multiplex PCR assay. TCRdb limited this immuneACCESS table to in-frame rearrangements with V and J called. A share of clones is missing; checked studies link under half to unresolved V genes, and the rest is unexplained. Recorded for this sample are roughly 99,000 clones; about 90% of them occurred a single time. Of the sample, less than 0.08% is held by the ten largest clones. The intended sense of this specimen's time point label: cells obtained before transplantation from donor or recipient. The sample consisted of unstimulated CD8+ T cells sorted from spleen or lymph node cells, taken before transplant. The receptor source for this set is a human donor who was the organ donor for an intestinal transplant.

The chain has TRBV4-1 and TRBJ1-6; D gene unclear. The CDR3 is made up of 15 amino acids. Germline CDR1 is MGHRA and CDR2 is YSYEKL. V lost 1 base and J lost 3, with 7 bases in between. The CDR3 reads CASSQAGHYNSPLHF. The CDR3, as DNA: TGCGCCAGCAGCCAAGCGGGTCACTATAATTCACCCCTCCACTTT.

As concerns this clone: Other DNA sequences in the same sample also yield this CDR3. The V call is TRBV9, the J call TRBJ2-7; no definite D call. V gave up 0 bases and J gave up 1 base, with 5 bases separating them. The CDR3 consists of 13 residues. From germline, CDR1 is SGDLS and CDR2 YYNGEE. The CDR3 loop reads CASSVGGSYEQYF. The CDR3 region has the DNA TGTGCCAGCAGCGTAGGAGGATCCTACGAGCAGTACTTC. The entire variable domain, with the rest obtained from reference TRBV9 and TRBJ2-7, is as follows: DSGVTQTPKHLITATGQRVTLRCSPRSGDLSVYWYQQSLDQGLQFLIQYYNGEERAKGNILERFSAQQFPDLHSELNLSSLELGDSALYFCASSVGGSYEQYFGPGTRLTVT.

The J gene is TRBJ2-1, the V gene TRBV11-3, with D possibly being TRBD1 (7 bases). CDR3 length: 12 amino acids. V was clipped by 5 bases and J by 10 bases, with 12 bases between them. Germline CDR1 SGHNT, CDR2 YENEEA. CDR3 loop: CASSAGQREQFF. In DNA form, the CDR3 reads TGTGCCAGCAGCGCGGGACAGCGCGAGCAGTTCTTC.

This sequence joins TRBV9 and TRBJ2-5; D may be TRBD1 (5 bases). The germline V gene encodes CDR1 SGDLS and CDR2 YYNGEE. There are 14 residues in the CDR3. Deletions cut 0 bases from V and 2 bases from J, with 8 bases between. The CDR3 loop is CASSVVGQQETQYF. The CDR3 region has the DNA TGTGCCAGCAGCGTAGTTGGACAACAAGAGACCCAGTACTTC.

The rearrangement joins TRBV5-6 to TRBJ1-1, with a possible D match to TRBD1 (6 bases). Germline V gives CDR1 SGHDT, CDR2 YYEEEE. This CDR3 comprises 13 residues. With 3 bases removed from V and 4 bases from J, the gap between germline ends came to 10 bases. The CDR3: CASSYRVPTEAFF. CDR3 nucleotide sequence: TGTGCCAGCAGCTACAGGGTTCCCACTGAAGCTTTCTTT.

V gene TRBV11-2 combines with J gene TRBJ1-1; 9 bases are shared with TRBD1. Germline loops: CDR1 SGHAT, CDR2 FQNNGV. This CDR3 spans 18 amino acids. V lost 3 bases, J lost 1 base, and 12 bases stayed unmatched. The CDR3 is CASSFLVYNRGPNTEAFF. CDR3 in DNA: TGTGCCAGCAGCTTTTTGGTCTACAACAGGGGGCCGAACACTGAAGCTTTCTTT.

CDR3 sequence: CASSFGHNEQFF. CDR3 DNA: TGTGCCAGCAGCTTTGGCCACAATGAGCAGTTCTTC. The V call is TRBV5-4, the J call TRBJ2-1; no clear D. CDR1 is SGHNT, CDR2 YYREEE, per germline (reference sequence). The CDR3 has 12 residues. The V end lost 2 bases, the J end lost 5 bases, and 5 bases lay between the germline ends.

The chain links TRBV5-5 to TRBJ2-5; TRBD2 agrees at 11 bases. V shed 3 bases and J 5 bases; nucleotides not matched to a gene: 9. Germline V gene sequence: CDR1 SGHKS, CDR2 YYEKEE (reference sequence). The CDR3 extends over 16 amino acids. The CDR3 nucleotides are TGTGCCAGCAGCTACGGGACTAGCGGCCTTTGGGAGACCCAGTACTTC. Protein product: CASSYGTSGLWETQYF. The full variable domain, completed using reference TRBV5-5 and TRBJ2-5, is DAGVTQSPTHLIKTRGQQVTLRCSPISGHKSVSWYQQVLGQGPQFIFQYYEKEERGRGNFPDRFSARQFPNYSSELNVNALLLGDSALYLCASSYGTSGLWETQYFGPGTRLLVL.

This rearrangement joins TRBV5-5 to TRBJ2-3; 14 bases fit TRBD2. Germline V gene lookup returns CDR1 SGHKS and CDR2 YYEKEE (reference sequence). V gave up 4 bases and J gave up 6 bases; unmatched junction bases: 4. The CDR3 length is 15 residues. The CDR3, as DNA: TGTGCCAGCAGCACGGGGACTAGCGGGGGCGATACGCAGTATTTT. Translated: CASSTGTSGGDTQYF.

The chain recombines TRBV21-1 with TRBJ2-1; the D segment call TRBD2 is taken from the table without a DNA check. TRBV21-1 is given as a pseudogene. The CDR3 spans 16 residues. The CDR3 DNA sequence: TGTGCCAGCAGCAAATATAAAAGCGGGAGCATCAATGAGCAGTTCTTC. This gives the protein CASSKYKSGSINEQFF.

V gene TRBV6-5 combines with J gene TRBJ1-2; D unclear. CDR3 size: 13 residues. CDR1 MNHEY and CDR2 SVGAGI come from the germline V gene. Trimming removed 0 bases from V and 2 bases from J, with 4 bases in between. This CDR3 is CASSYSENYGYTF. CDR3 bases: TGTGCCAGCAGTTACTCCGAGAACTATGGCTACACCTTC.

The J gene is TRBJ2-2, the V gene TRBV28; 9 bases are a match to TRBD2. Trimming took 5 bases from V and 4 from J; bases not matched to a gene: 11. The CDR3 has 17 residues. Germline loops: CDR1 MDHEN, CDR2 SYDVKM. CDR3 coding DNA: TGTGCCAGCAGTGTAATCGGACTAGCGAAAATCACCGGGGAGCTGTTTTTT. Protein product: CASSVIGLAKITGELFF.

CDR3 loop: CASSLGGHHYEQYF. The CDR3 bases are TGTGCCAGCAGCTTAGGGGGACATCACTACGAGCAGTACTTC. The chain joins TRBV11-3 to TRBJ2-7; a possible D gene is TRBD1 (6 bases). V shed 1 base and J shed 3 bases, with 10 bases lying between them. The germline gives CDR1 SGHNT, CDR2 YENEEA. The CDR3 contains 14 residues.

The chain has TRBV4-1 and TRBJ1-2, with unresolved D. The CDR3 sequence is 14 residues long. CDR1 and CDR2 (germline): MGHRA, YSYEKL. V shed 4 bases and J shed 4 bases, with 13 bases lying between them. The CDR3 reads CASSRSQVFYGYTF. Here the CDR3 DNA reads TGCGCCAGCAGCCGGTCCCAGGTTTTCTATGGCTACACCTTC.

The chain joins TRBV19 to TRBJ1-5; TRBD1 matches at 7 bases. J was trimmed by 1 base and V by 7 bases; bases with no gene match: 16. CDR1 and CDR2 from the germline V gene are LNHDA and SQIVND (reference sequence). The CDR3 has 18 amino acids. The CDR3 region has the DNA TGTGCCAGTACTCAACTTCCGAACAGGGGCCGGAGCAATCAGCCCCAGCATTTT. Its translation: CASTQLPNRGRSNQPQHF.

The V gene is TRBV6-6, the J gene TRBJ1-4, with D unclear. The CDR3 totals 15 residues. Trimming stripped 7 bases from V and 5 bases from J, with 17 bases between. Per germline, CDR1 MNHNY and CDR2 SVGAGI (reference sequence). CDR3 protein: CASTSLRFENEKLFF. The CDR3 nucleotides are TGTGCCAGCACTAGCCTCCGGTTCGAAAATGAAAAACTGTTTTTT.

The V call is TRBV2, the J call TRBJ1-2, with TRBD1 identical over 9 bases. From germline, CDR1 is SNHLY and CDR2 FYNNEI. The CDR3 sequence is 12 residues long. V gave up 10 bases and J gave up 5 bases; unmatched junction bases: 5. As DNA, the CDR3 is TGTGCCACCTGGACAGGGGAGTATGGCTACACCTTC. Translating gives CATWTGEYGYTF.

The CDR3 here is CATASVETDTQYF. The CDR3 nucleotides read TGTGCCACCGCCAGCGTTGAGACAGATACGCAGTATTTT. The V gene is TRBV10-3, the J gene TRBJ2-3; no definite D call. The CDR3 runs to 13 residues. Germline V gives CDR1 ENHRY, CDR2 SYGVKD. V lost 10 bases and J lost 3, with 14 bases in between.

The CDR3 nucleotides read TGTGCCAGCAGCTTGGAAGGGGCAGGGGGCTCGAACTATGGCTACACCTTC. It yields the protein CASSLEGAGGSNYGYTF. The V gene is TRBV5-5, the J gene TRBJ1-2; 8 nucleotides line up with TRBD1. The CDR3 has 17 residues. V dropped 0 bases and J dropped 2; count of bases not matched to a gene: 9. Germline-derived CDR1 and CDR2 are SGHKS and YYEKEE (reference sequence). Full variable domain (outside the CDR3, taken from reference TRBV5-5 and TRBJ1-2): DAGVTQSPTHLIKTRGQQVTLRCSPISGHKSVSWYQQVLGQGPQFIFQYYEKEERGRGNFPDRFSARQFPNYSSELNVNALLLGDSALYLCASSLEGAGGSNYGYTFGSGTRLTVV.

The chain is built from TRBV28 and TRBJ1-2, with D perhaps matching TRBD1 (5 bases). Per the germline V gene, CDR1 is MDHEN and CDR2 is SYDVKM. The V end was cut by 3 bases, the J end by 4 bases, with 15 bases between. The CDR3 is 15 amino acids. The CDR3 protein is CASSLRQISIYGYTF. CDR3 nucleotides: TGTGCCAGCAGTTTGAGACAGATCTCAATCTATGGCTACACCTTC.

J is TRBJ2-5 and V is TRBV11-2; 10 nucleotides agree with TRBD2. V was pared by 5 bases and J by 4 bases, with 10 bases of the junction left unmatched. The CDR3 is made up of 16 amino acids. Germline CDR1 and CDR2: SGHAT and FQNNGV. The CDR3 DNA sequence: TGTGCCAGCAGCCTCCAGCGGGGGGGATCAGGAGAGACCCAGTACTTC. Translating it yields CASSLQRGGSGETQYF.

This clone has a single count. The chain joins TRBV28 to TRBJ1-6; unclear D gene. The CDR3 loop spans 12 amino acids. With 2 bases removed from V and 8 bases from J, the gap between germline ends came to 4 bases. CDR1 is MDHEN and CDR2 is SYDVKM in the germline V gene. The CDR3 nucleotides read TGTGCCAGCAGTTTAGAGGATTCACCCCTCCACTTT. Protein product: CASSLEDSPLHF. Variable domain in full (rest from reference TRBV28 and TRBJ1-6): DVKVTQSSRYLVKRTGEKVFLECVQDMDHENMFWYRQDPGLGLRLIYFSYDVKMKEKGDIPEGYSVSREKKERFSLILESASTNQTSMYLCASSLEDSPLHFGNGTRLTVT.

The V and J genes are TRBV11-2 and TRBJ2-7; 7 nucleotides align to TRBD1. Trimming cost V 3 bases and J 2 bases; bases outside gene matches: 4. Germline V gene sequence: CDR1 SGHAT, CDR2 FQNNGV. The CDR3 runs to 14 residues. CDR3: CASSLAGGTYEQYF. The CDR3 region has the DNA TGTGCCAGCAGCTTGGCAGGGGGAACCTACGAGCAGTACTTC. The full variable domain, its missing parts supplied by reference TRBV11-2 and TRBJ2-7, is EAGVAQSPRYKIIEKRQSVAFWCNPISGHATLYWYQQILGQGPKLLIQFQNNGVVDDSQLPKDRFSAERLKGVDSTLKIQPAKLEDSAVYLCASSLAGGTYEQYFGPGTRLTVT.

The rearrangement joins TRBV6-6 to TRBJ2-1, with TRBD1 as a possible D gene (6 bases). Trimming took off 4 bases at V and 6 bases at J, with 19 bases between the two ends. This CDR3 is built from 16 residues. CDR1 is MNHNY, CDR2 SVGAGI, per germline (reference sequence). CDR3 loop: CASSWTLGHLSNEQFF. The DNA for the CDR3 is TGTGCCAGCAGTTGGACCTTGGGACATTTGAGCAATGAGCAGTTCTTC.

V gene TRBV5-1 combines with J gene TRBJ2-5, with D unclear. The CDR3 sequence is 13 residues long. The germline V gene has CDR1 SGHRS and CDR2 YFSETQ. With 0 bases removed from V and 4 bases from J, the gap between germline ends came to 7 bases. As DNA, the CDR3 is TGCGCCAGCAGCTTGGTTCCGGGAGAGACCCAGTACTTC. It yields the protein CASSLVPGETQYF.

CDR3 residues: CASSVDSGGPTNTQYF. DNA of the CDR3: TGTGCCAGCAGCGTAGACTCGGGAGGGCCTACGAATACGCAGTATTTT. This sequence joins TRBV9 and TRBJ2-3; 8 nucleotides agree with TRBD2. J gave up 7 bases and V 0 bases, and 10 bases lay outside the gene matches. Looked up from germline, CDR1 is SGDLS and CDR2 is YYNGEE. CDR3 length: 16 amino acids. The entire variable domain, with the rest obtained from reference TRBV9 and TRBJ2-3, is as follows: DSGVTQTPKHLITATGQRVTLRCSPRSGDLSVYWYQQSLDQGLQFLIQYYNGEERAKGNILERFSAQQFPDLHSELNLSSLELGDSALYFCASSVDSGGPTNTQYFGPGTRLTVL.

The CDR3 DNA follows: TGTGCCAGCAGCGGATGGGGACAGTACACTGAAGCTTTCTTT. This encodes CASSGWGQYTEAFF. This chain connects TRBV14 to TRBJ1-1, with 7 nucleotides matching TRBD1. The CDR3 sequence is 14 residues long. Germline values: CDR1 SGHDN, CDR2 FVKESK. The J segment lost 3 bases and the V segment lost 5 bases, leaving 6 bases of the junction unmatched.